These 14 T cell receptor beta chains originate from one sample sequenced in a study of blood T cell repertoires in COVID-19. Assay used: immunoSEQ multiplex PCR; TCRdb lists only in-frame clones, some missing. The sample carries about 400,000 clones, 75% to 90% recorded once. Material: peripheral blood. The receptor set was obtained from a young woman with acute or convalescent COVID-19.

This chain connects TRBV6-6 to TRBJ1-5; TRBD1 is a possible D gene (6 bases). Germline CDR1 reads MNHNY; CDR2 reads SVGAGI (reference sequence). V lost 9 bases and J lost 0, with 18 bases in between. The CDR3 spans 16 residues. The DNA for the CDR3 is TGTGCCAGTCGAACCCCCCGGACAGATAGCAATCAGCCCCAGCATTTT. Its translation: CASRTPRTDSNQPQHF.

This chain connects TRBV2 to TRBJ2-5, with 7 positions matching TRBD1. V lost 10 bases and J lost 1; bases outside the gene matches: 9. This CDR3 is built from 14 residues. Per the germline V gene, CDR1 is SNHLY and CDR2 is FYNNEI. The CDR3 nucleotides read TGTGCCATCGCGACATGGGACAGCCAAGAGACCCAGTACTTC. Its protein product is CAIATWDSQETQYF.

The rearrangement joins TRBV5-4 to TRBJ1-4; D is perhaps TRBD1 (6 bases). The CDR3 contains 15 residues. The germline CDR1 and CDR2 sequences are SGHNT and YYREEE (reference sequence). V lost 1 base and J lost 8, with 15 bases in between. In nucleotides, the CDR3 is TGTGCCAGCAGCTTGATAGGGGGTGGAGAAGAAAAACTGTTTTTT. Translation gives CASSLIGGGEEKLFF. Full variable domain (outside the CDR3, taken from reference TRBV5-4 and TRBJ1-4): ETGVTQSPTHLIKTRGQQVTLRCSSQSGHNTVSWYQQALGQGPQFIFQYYREEENGRGNFPPRFSGLQFPNYSSELNVNALELDDSALYLCASSLIGGGEEKLFFGSGTQLSVL.

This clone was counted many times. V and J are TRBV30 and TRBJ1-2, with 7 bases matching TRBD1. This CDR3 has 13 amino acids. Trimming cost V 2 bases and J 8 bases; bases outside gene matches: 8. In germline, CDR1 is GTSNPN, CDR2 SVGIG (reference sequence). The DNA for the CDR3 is TGTGCCTGGAGTCGGGACAGACCCCGGGGCTACACCTTC. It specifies CAWSRDRPRGYTF.

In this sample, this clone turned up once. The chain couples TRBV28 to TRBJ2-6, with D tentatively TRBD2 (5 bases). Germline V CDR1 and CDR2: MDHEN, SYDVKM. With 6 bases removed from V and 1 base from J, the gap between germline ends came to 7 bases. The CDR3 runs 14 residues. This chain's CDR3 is CASSRGSGANVLTF. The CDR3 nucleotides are TGTGCCAGCAGCCGCGGGTCTGGGGCCAACGTCCTGACTTTC.

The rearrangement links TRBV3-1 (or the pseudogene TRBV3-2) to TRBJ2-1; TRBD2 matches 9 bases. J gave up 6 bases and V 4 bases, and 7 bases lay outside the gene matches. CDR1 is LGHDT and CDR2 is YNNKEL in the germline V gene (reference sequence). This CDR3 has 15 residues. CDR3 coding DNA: TGTGCCAGCAGCCGATGGGCTAGCGGGGCCAATGAGCAGTTCTTC. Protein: CASSRWASGANEQFF.

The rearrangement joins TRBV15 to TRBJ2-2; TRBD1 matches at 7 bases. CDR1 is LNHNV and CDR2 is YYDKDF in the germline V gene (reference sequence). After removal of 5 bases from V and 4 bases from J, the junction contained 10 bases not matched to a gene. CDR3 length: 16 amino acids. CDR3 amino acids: CATSRNDRVVTGELFF. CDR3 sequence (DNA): TGTGCCACCAGCCGAAACGACAGGGTAGTCACCGGGGAGCTGTTTTTT.

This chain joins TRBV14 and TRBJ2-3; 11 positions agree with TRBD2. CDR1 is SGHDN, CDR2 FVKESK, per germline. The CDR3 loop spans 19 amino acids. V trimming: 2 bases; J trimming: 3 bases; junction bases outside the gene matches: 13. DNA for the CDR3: TGTGCCAGCAGCCAACGCCTTTCTAGCGGGGGGCCGAGGACAGATACGCAGTATTTT. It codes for CASSQRLSSGGPRTDTQYF.

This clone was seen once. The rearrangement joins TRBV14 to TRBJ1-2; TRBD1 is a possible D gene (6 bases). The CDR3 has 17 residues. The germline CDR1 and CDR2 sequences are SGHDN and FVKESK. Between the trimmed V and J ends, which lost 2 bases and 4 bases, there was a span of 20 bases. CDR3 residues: CASSQSGRQRGGYGYTF. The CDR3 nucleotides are TGTGCCAGCAGCCAATCGGGTCGGCAACGAGGGGGCTATGGCTACACCTTC.

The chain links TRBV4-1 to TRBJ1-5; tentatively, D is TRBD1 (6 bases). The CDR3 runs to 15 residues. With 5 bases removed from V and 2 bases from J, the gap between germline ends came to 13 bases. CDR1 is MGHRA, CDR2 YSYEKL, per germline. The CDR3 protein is CASSNRATGNQPQHF. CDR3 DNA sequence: TGCGCCAGCAGCAACAGGGCAACAGGCAATCAGCCCCAGCATTTT.

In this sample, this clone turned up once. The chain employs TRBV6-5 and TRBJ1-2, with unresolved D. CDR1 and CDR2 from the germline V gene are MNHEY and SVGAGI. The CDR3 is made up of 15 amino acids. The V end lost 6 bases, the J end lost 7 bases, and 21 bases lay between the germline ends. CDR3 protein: CASSQLQSGPFGYTF. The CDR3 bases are TGTGCCAGCAGCCAACTACAAAGCGGCCCGTTTGGCTACACCTTC.

The CDR3 reads CASSPRVLATNEKLFF. CDR3 nucleotide sequence: TGTGCCAGCAGTCCCAGGGTCCTTGCAACTAATGAAAAACTGTTTTTT. The chain links TRBV27 to TRBJ1-4; possible D gene TRBD1, 5 bases. Trimming removed 5 bases from V and 0 bases from J, with 13 bases in between. CDR3 size: 16 residues. The germline gives CDR1 MNHEY, CDR2 SMNVEV (reference sequence).

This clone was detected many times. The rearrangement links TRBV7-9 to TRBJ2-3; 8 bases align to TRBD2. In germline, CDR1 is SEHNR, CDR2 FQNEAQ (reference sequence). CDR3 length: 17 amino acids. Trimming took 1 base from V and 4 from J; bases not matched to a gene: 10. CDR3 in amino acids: CASSLVFDGGAPDTQYF. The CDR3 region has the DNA TGTGCCAGCAGCTTAGTATTTGACGGGGGGGCCCCAGATACGCAGTATTTT.

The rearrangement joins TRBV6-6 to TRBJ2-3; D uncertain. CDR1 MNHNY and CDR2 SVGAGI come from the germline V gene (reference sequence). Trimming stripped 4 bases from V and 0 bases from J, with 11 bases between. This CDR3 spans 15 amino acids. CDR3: CASSLVRGSTDTQYF. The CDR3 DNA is TGTGCCAGCAGTTTGGTCCGCGGCAGCACAGATACGCAGTATTTT.